This T cell receptor (beta chain) was recovered during a study of cytomegalovirus exposure and HLA in healthy donors. Study-level findings and limits: Cytomegalovirus status, reportedly, was diagnosed with high specificity and sensitivity by the classifier. Rare TCR sequences dominated, though some public TCRs recurred in many donors. Some TCR beta chains (more than 150 of them) were listed as cytomegalovirus-associated.

Clones were sequenced by immunoSEQ multiplex PCR, and TCRdb holds only the in-frame ones, with some missing. The table lists hundreds of thousands of clones, around 90% of them singletons, with approximately 2% in the top ten. This clone was observed once. Its antigen is unidentified. CDR3 length equals 16 residues. CDR1 is SEHNR, CDR2 FQNEAQ, per germline (reference sequence). The J segment lost 5 bases and the V segment lost 4 bases, leaving 6 bases of the junction unmatched. This sequence joins TRBV7-9 and TRBJ2-1, with 12 bases fitting TRBD2. The source material was PBMCs. The clonotype comes from a woman aged 18-29 years in good health and CMV-seropositive. The CDR3: CASSSRLAGVHNEQFF. The CDR3 region has the DNA TGTGCCAGCAGCTCCAGACTAGCGGGAGTCCACAATGAGCAGTTCTTC.